This T cell receptor beta chain was found in a study of blood T cells in healthy people across ages. A word on this clonotype: Its antigen is currently unknown. A read error may account for a junction end that differs from germline.

The CDR3 has 16 residues. CDR1 ENHRY and CDR2 SYGVKD come from the germline V gene. Regarding the study as a whole: Roughly linearly, TCR beta diversity per million T cells fell as age increased.

The second PCR ran about 7 to 12 cycles with a sample-barcoded 5' primer and J-beta primers. TCRdb independently ran MiXCR on the 5' RACE reads; one entry per CDR3 protein. The sample includes about 930,000 distinct CDR3 sequences, 25% to 30% of them seen just once. The data were also submitted as part of a second study, on T cells of mothers and their children.

V is TRBV10-3 and J is TRBJ2-3; either TRBD1 or TRBD2 may supply D (6 bases each). Sequencing input: blood. The TCR was taken from a woman between 40 and 55 years old in good health. The CDR3 sequence is CAISDPGLGGTDAQYF. CDR3 DNA sequence: TGTGCCATCAGTGATCCGGGCCTCGGGGGCACAGATGCGCAGTATTTT.